Described below is a single T cell receptor beta chain sequence and its context. The entry originates in a study of blood T cell repertoires in COVID-19. Study in general: Whether acute or convalescent, the COVID-19 samples came from the United States, Italy and Spain. T cells, B-cell-depleted T cells, or PBMCs provided the cDNA or gDNA that served as material.

In the original analysis: Reference gene primer amplification yielded estimated nucleated cell counts. The data were produced by immunoSEQ multiplex PCR, yet TCRdb's version contains in-frame clones alone and is incomplete. V and J calls and clone size follow that table, whereas D and trimming were derived from the DNA. Of roughly 100,000 clones listed, roughly 82% are singletons. Germline-derived CDR1 and CDR2 are MDHEN and SYDVKM. With 5 bases clipped from V and 7 bases from J, the junction kept 15 bases outside the gene matches. The CDR3 sequence is 16 residues long. The rearrangement joins TRBV28 to TRBJ1-2; 8 bases align to TRBD1. Sequencing was carried out using peripheral blood. The TCR sequence derives from a human donor in a cohort sampled during active COVID-19. The CDR3 reads CASSAPGQGTGSGYTF. DNA of the CDR3: TGTGCCAGCAGTGCCCCTGGACAGGGAACGGGAAGTGGCTACACCTTC.